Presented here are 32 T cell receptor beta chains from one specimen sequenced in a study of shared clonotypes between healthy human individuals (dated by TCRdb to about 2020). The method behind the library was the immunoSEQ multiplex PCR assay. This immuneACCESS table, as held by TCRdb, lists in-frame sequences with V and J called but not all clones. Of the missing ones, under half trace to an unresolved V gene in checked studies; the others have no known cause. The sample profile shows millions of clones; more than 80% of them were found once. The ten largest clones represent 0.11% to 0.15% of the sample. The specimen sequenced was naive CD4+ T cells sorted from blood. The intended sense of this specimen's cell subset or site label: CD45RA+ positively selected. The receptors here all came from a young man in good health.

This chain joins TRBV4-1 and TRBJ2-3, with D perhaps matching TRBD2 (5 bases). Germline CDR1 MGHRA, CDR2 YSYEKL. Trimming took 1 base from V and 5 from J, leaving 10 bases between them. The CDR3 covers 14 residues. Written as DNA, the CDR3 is TGCGCCAGCAGCCAAGTCCGGGGAATAGATACGCAGTATTTT. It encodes CASSQVRGIDTQYF.

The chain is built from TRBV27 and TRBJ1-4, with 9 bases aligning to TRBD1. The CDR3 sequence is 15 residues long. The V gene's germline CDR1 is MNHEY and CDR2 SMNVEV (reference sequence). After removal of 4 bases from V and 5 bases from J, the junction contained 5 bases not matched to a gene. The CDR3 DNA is TGTGCCAGCAGTTCGGGACAGGGAGGAAATGAAAAACTGTTTTTT. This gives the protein CASSSGQGGNEKLFF. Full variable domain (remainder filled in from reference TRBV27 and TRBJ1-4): EAQVTQNPRYLITVTGKKLTVTCSQNMNHEYMSWYRQDPGLGLRQIYYSMNVEVTDKGDVPEGYKVSRKEKRNFPLILESPSPNQTSLYFCASSSGQGGNEKLFFGSGTQLSVL.

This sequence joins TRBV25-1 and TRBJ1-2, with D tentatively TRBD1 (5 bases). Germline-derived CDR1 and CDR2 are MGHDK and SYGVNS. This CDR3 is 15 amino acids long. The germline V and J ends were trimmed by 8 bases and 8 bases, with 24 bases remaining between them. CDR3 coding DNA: TGTGCCAGCGCATTTTCCGGTGGGGCCCGCCCCGGCTACACCTTC. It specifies CASAFSGGARPGYTF.

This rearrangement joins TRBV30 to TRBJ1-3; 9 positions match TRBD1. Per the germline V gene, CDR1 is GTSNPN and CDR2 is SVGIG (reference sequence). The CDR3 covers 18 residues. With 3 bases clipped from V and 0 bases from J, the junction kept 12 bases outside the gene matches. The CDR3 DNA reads TGTGCCTGGAGCCATCACACAGGGGGCGCAGGCTCTGGAAACACCATATATTTT. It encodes CAWSHHTGGAGSGNTIYF.

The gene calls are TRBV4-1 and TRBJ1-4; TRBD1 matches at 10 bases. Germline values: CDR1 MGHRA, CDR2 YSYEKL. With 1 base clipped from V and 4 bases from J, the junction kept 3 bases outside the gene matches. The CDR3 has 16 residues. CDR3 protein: CASSQARTGGNEKLFF. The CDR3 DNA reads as TGCGCCAGCAGCCAAGCTAGGACAGGGGGTAATGAAAAACTGTTTTTT.

The CDR3 reads CASSELLQGTAGELFF. The CDR3 DNA is TGTGCCAGCTCAGAATTACTACAGGGGACGGCCGGGGAGCTGTTTTTT. The chain has TRBV18 and TRBJ2-2; 7 bases are a match to TRBD1. Losses at the gene ends were 5 bases for V and 6 bases for J; bases not matched to a gene: 12. This CDR3 has 16 residues. Germline assignment: CDR1 KGHSH and CDR2 LQKENI.

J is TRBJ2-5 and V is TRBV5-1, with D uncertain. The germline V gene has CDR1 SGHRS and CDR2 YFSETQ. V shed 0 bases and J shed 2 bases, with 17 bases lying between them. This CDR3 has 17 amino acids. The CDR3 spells CASSLGSTTFFQETQYF. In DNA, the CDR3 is TGCGCCAGCAGCTTGGGGTCTACGACATTTTTTCAAGAGACCCAGTACTTC. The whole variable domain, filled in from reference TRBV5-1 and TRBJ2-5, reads KAGVTQTPRYLIKTRGQQVTLSCSPISGHRSVSWYQQTPGQGLQFLFEYFSETQRNKGNFPGRFSGRQFSNSRSEMNVSTLELGDSALYLCASSLGSTTFFQETQYFGPGTRLLVL.

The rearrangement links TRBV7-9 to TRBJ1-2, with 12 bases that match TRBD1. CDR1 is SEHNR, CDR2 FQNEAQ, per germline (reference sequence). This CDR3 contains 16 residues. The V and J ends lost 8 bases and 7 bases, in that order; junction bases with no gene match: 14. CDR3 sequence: CASGDGTGGGSSGYTF. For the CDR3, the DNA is TGTGCCAGCGGGGATGGGACAGGGGGCGGTTCGTCTGGCTACACCTTC.

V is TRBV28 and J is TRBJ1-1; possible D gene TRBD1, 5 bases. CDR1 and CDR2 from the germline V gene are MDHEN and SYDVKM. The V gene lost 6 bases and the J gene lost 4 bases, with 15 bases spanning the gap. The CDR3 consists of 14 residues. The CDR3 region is CASSRGGDATEAFF. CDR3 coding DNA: TGTGCCAGCAGCCGCGGAGGGGACGCCACTGAAGCTTTCTTT.

CDR3 sequence (DNA): TGTGCCAGCAGCTTGCATTCGGTGGGGGAGACCCAGTACTTC. It encodes CASSLHSVGETQYF. The chain combines TRBV5-6 with TRBJ2-5; no clear D. The ends were cut back, 1 base at V and 5 bases at J, with 12 bases in the middle. Germline CDR1 SGHDT, CDR2 YYEEEE. This CDR3 region has 14 residues.

The CDR3 DNA reads as TGTGCCAGCAGTGAAGCGCTTCGGTCGGGGGGCTATGGCTACACCTTC. Amino acids: CASSEALRSGGYGYTF. The chain has TRBV2 and TRBJ1-2, with D possibly being TRBD1 (5 bases). CDR3 size: 16 residues. Per the germline V gene, CDR1 is SNHLY and CDR2 is FYNNEI. V lost 0 bases to trimming and J lost 4 bases, with 15 bases between them.

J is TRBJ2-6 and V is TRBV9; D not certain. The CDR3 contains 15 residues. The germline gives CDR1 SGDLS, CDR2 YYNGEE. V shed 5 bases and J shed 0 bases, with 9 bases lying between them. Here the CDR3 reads CASSPVGSGANVLTF. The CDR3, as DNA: TGTGCCAGCAGTCCCGTCGGCTCTGGGGCCAACGTCCTGACTTTC.

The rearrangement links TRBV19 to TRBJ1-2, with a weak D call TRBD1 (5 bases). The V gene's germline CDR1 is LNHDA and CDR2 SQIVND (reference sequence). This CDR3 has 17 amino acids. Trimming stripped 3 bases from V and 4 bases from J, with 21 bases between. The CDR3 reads CASSILGFGRDFYGYTF. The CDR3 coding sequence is TGTGCCAGTAGTATTTTAGGCTTTGGCAGGGATTTCTATGGCTACACCTTC.

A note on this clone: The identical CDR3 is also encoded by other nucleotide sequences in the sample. Here the CDR3 reads CASSRDGYSNQPQHF. The CDR3 nucleotides are TGTGCCAGTAGTAGGGACGGGTATAGCAATCAGCCCCAGCATTTT. The chain has TRBV19 and TRBJ1-5, with D possibly TRBD1 on 5 matching bases. The CDR3 runs 15 residues. Germline CDR1 LNHDA, CDR2 SQIVND (reference sequence). Deletions cut 4 bases from V and 0 bases from J, with 10 bases between.

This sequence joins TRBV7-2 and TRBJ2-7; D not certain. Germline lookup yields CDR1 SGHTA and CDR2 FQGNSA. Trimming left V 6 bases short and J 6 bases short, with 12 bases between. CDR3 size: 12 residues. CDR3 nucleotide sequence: TGTGCCAGCAGTCAACTAAGACGCGAGCAGTACTTC. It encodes CASSQLRREQYF.

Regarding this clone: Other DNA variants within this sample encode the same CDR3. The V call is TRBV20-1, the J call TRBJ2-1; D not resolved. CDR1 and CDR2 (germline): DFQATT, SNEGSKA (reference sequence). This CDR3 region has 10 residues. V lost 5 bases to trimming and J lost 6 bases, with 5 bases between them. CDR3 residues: CSALGNEQFF. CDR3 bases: TGCAGTGCTTTGGGCAATGAGCAGTTCTTC.

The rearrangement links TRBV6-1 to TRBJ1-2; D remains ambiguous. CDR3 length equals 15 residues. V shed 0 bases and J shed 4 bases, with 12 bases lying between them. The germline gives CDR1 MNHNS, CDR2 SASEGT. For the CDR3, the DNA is TGTGCCAGCAGTGAAGCTTTTCCGTCGGGCTATGGCTACACCTTC. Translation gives CASSEAFPSGYGYTF.

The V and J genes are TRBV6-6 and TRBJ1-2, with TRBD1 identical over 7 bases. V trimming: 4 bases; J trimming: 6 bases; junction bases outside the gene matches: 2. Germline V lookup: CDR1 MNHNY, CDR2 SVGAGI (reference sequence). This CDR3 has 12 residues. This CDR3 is CASSLDRNGYTF. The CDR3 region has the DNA TGTGCCAGCAGTTTGGACAGGAATGGCTACACCTTC.

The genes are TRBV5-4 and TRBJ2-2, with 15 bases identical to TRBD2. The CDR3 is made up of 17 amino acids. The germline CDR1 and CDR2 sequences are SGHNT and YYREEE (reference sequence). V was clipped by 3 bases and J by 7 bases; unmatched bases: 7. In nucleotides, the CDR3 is TGTGCCAGCAGCTATGGACTAGCGGGAGGGCCGGGCGGGGAGCTGTTTTTT. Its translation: CASSYGLAGGPGGELFF.

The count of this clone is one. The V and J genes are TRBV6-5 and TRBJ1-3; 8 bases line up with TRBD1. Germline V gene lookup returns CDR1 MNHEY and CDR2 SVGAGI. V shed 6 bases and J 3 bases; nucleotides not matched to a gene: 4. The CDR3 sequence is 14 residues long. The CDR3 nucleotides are TGTGCCAGCAGCCGGGGACAGGTTGGAAACACCATATATTTT. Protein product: CASSRGQVGNTIYF.

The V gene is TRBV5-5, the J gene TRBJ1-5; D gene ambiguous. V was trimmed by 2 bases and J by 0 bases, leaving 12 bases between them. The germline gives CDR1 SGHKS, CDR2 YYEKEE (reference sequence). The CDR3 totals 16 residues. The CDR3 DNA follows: TGTGCCAGCAGCTTCGGGCAGTTCAATAGCAATCAGCCCCAGCATTTT. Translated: CASSFGQFNSNQPQHF. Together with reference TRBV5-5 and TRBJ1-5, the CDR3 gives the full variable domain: DAGVTQSPTHLIKTRGQQVTLRCSPISGHKSVSWYQQVLGQGPQFIFQYYEKEERGRGNFPDRFSARQFPNYSSELNVNALLLGDSALYLCASSFGQFNSNQPQHFGDGTRLSIL.

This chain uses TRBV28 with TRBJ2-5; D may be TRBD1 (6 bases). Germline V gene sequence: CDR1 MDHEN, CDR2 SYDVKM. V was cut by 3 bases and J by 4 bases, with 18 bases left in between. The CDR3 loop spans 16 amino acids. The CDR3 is CASSFDPRGMVETQYF. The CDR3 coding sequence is TGTGCCAGCAGTTTTGACCCCAGGGGAATGGTAGAGACCCAGTACTTC.

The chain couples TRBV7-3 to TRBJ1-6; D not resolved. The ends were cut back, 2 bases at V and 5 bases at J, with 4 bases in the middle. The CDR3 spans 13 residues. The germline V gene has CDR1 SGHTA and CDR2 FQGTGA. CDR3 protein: CASSLQNNSPLHF. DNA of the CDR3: TGTGCCAGCAGCTTACAGAATAATTCACCCCTCCACTTT. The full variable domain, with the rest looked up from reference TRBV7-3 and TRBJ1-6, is GAGVSQTPSNKVTEKGKYVELRCDPISGHTALYWYRQSLGQGPEFLIYFQGTGAADDSGLPNDRFFAVRPEGSVSTLKIQRTERGDSAVYLCASSLQNNSPLHFGNGTRLTVT.

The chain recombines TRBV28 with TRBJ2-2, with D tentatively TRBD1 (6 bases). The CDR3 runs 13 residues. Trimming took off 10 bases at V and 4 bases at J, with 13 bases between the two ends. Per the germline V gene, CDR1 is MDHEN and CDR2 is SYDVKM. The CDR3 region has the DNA TGTGCCAACTCTCAGGGGACCACCGGGGAGCTGTTTTTT. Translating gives CANSQGTTGELFF.

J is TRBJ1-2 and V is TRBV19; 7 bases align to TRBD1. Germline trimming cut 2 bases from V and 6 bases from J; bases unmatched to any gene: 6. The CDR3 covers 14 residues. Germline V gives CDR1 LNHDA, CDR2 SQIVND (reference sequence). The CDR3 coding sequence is TGTGCCAGTAGTATACTCCAGGGGGGTGATGGCTACACCTTC. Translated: CASSILQGGDGYTF.

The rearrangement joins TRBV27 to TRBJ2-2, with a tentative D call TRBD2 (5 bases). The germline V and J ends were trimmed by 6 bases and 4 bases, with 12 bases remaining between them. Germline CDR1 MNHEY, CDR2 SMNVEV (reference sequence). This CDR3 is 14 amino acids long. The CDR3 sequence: CASRAGIPTGELFF. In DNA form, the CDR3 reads TGTGCCAGCAGGGCCGGGATCCCCACCGGGGAGCTGTTTTTT.

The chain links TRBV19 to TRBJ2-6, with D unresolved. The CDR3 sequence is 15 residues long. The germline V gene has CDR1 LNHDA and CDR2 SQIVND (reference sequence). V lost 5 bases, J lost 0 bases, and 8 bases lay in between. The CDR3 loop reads CASSPNLSGANVLTF. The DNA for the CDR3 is TGTGCCAGTAGTCCCAACCTCTCTGGGGCCAACGTCCTGACTTTC.

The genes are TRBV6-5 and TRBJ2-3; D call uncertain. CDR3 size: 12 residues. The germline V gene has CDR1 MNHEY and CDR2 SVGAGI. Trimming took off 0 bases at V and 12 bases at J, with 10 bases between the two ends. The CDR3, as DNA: TGTGCCAGCAGTTACTCCGGCTTTGCTCAGTATTTT. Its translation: CASSYSGFAQYF.

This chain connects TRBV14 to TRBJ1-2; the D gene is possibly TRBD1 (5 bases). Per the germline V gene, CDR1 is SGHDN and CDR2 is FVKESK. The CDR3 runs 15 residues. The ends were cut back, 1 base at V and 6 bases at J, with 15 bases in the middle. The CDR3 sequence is CASSQVAGPINGYTF. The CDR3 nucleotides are TGTGCCAGCAGCCAAGTCGCGGGGCCTATCAATGGCTACACCTTC.

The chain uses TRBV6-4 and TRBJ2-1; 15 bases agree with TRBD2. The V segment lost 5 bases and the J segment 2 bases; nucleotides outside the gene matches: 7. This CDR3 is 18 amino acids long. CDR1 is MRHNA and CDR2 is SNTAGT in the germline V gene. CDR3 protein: CASSRTSGGAGAYNEQFF. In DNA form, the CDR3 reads TGTGCCAGCAGTAGGACTAGCGGGGGGGCCGGCGCCTACAATGAGCAGTTCTTC.

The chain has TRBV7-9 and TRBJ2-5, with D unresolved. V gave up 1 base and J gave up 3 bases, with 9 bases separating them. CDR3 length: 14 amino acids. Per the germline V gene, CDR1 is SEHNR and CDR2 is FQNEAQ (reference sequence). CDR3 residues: CASSLGLVEETQYF. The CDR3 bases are TGTGCCAGCAGCTTAGGCCTAGTGGAAGAGACCCAGTACTTC. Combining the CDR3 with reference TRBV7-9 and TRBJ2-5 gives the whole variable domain DTGVSQNPRHKITKRGQNVTFRCDPISEHNRLYWYRQTLGQGPEFLTYFQNEAQLEKSRLLSDRFSAERPKGSFSTLEIQRTEQGDSAMYLCASSLGLVEETQYFGPGTRLLVL.

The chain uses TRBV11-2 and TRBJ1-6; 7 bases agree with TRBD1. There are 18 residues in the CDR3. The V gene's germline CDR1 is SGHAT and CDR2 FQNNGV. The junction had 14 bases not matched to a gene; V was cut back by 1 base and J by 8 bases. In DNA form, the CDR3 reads TGTGCCAGCAGCTTAGTAAGCCCGGACAGGCCAAGGGATTCACCCCTCCACTTT. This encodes CASSLVSPDRPRDSPLHF. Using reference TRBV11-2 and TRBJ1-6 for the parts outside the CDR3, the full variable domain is EAGVAQSPRYKIIEKRQSVAFWCNPISGHATLYWYQQILGQGPKLLIQFQNNGVVDDSQLPKDRFSAERLKGVDSTLKIQPAKLEDSAVYLCASSLVSPDRPRDSPLHFGNGTRLTVT.